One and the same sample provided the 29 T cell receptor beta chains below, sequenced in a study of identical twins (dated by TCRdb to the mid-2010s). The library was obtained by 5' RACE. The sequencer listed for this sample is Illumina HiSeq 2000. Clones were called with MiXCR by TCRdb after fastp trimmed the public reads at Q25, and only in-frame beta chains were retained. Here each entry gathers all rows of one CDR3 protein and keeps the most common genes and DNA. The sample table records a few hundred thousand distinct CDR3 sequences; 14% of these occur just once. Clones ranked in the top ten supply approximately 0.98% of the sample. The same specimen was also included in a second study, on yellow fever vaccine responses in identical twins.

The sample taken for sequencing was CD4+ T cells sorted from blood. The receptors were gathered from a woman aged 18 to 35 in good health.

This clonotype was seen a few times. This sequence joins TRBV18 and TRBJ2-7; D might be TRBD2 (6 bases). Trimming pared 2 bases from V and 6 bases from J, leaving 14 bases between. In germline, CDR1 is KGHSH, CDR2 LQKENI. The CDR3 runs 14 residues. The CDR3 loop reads CASSPTSSVGEQYF. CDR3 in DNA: TGTGCCAGCTCACCAACTAGCTCGGTCGGCGAGCAGTACTTC. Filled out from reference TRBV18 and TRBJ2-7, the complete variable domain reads NAGVMQNPRHLVRRRGQEARLRCSPMKGHSHVYWYRQLPEEGLKFMVYLQKENIIDESGMPKERFSAEFPKEGPSILRIQQVVRGDSAAYFCASSPTSSVGEQYFGPGTRLTVT.

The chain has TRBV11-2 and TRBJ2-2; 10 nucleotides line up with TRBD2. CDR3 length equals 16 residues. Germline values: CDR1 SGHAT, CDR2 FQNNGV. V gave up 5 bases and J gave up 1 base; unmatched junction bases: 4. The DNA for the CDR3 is TGTGCCAGCAGCATACGGACTAGCGGGAACACCGGGGAGCTGTTTTTT. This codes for CASSIRTSGNTGELFF.

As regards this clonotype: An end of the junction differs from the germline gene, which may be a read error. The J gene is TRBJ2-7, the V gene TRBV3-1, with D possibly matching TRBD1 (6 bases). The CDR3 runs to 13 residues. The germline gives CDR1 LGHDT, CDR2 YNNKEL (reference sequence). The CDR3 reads CTSSYSRGHEQYF. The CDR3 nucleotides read TGTACCAGCAGCTACTCCAGGGGCCACGAGCAGTACTTC.

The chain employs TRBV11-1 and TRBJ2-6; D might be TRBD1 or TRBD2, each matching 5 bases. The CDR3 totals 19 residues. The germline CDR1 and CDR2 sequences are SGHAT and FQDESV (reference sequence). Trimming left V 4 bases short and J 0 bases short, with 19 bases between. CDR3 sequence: CASSSEHRGARSGANVLTF. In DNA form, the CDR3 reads TGTGCCAGCAGCTCAGAGCATAGGGGAGCGCGCTCTGGGGCCAACGTCCTGACTTTC.

This CDR3 reads CASSAAGQTQYF. DNA for the CDR3: TGTGCCAGCAGTGCAGCGGGCCAGACCCAGTACTTC. The chain links TRBV6-1 to TRBJ2-5, with a weak D call TRBD2 (6 bases). Germline V CDR1 and CDR2: MNHNS, SASEGT. Trimming pared 4 bases from V and 6 bases from J, leaving 9 bases between. The CDR3 loop spans 12 amino acids.

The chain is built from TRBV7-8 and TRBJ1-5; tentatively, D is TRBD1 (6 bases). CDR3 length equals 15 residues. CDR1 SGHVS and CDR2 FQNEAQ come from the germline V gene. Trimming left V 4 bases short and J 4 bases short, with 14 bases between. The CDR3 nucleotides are TGTGCCAGCAGCTATACCGGGACAAAGAATCAGCCCCAGCATTTT. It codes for CASSYTGTKNQPQHF.

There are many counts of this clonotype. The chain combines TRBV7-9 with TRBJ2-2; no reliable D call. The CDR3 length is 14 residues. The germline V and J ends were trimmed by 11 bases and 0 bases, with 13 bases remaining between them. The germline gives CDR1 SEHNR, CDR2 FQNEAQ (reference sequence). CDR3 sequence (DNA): TGTGCCGTCCCGCCAGATTCGAACACCGGGGAGCTGTTTTTT. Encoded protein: CAVPPDSNTGELFF. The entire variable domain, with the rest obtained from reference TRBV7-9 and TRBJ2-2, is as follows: DTGVSQNPRHKITKRGQNVTFRCDPISEHNRLYWYRQTLGQGPEFLTYFQNEAQLEKSRLLSDRFSAERPKGSFSTLEIQRTEQGDSAMYLCAVPPDSNTGELFFGEGSRLTVL.

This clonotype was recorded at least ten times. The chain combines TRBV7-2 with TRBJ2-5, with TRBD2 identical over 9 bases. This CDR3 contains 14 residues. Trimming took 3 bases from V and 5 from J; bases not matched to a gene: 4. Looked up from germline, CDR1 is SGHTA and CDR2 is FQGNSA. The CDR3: CASSLGGGAETQYF. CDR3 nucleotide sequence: TGTGCCAGCAGCTTGGGCGGGGGGGCCGAGACCCAGTACTTC.

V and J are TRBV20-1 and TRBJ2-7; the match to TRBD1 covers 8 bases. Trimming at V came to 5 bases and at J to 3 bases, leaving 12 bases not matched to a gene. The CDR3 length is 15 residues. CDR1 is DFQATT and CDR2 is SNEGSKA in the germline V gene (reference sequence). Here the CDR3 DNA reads TGCAGTGCTCCCTCACCCTGGACAGGGAACTACGAGCAGTACTTC. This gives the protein CSAPSPWTGNYEQYF.

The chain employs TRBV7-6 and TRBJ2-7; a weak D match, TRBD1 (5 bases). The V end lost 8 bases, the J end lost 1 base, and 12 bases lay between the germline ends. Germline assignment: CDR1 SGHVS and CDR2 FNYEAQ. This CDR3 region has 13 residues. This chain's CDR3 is CASGKGPSYEQYF. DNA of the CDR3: TGTGCCAGCGGTAAGGGGCCTTCCTACGAGCAGTACTTC.

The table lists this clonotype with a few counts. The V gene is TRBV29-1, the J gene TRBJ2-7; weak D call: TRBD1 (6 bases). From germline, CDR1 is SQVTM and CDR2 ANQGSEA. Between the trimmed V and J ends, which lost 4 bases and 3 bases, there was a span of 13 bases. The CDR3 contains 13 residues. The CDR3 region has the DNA TGCAGCGTTGGGTTAGGCAGGGGCTACGAGCAGTACTTC. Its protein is CSVGLGRGYEQYF.

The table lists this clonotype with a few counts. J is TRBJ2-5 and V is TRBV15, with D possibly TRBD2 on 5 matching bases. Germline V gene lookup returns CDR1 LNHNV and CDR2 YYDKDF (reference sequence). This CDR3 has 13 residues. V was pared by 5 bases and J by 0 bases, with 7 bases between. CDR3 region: CATSPGYQETQYF. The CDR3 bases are TGTGCCACCAGCCCGGGGTACCAAGAGACCCAGTACTTC.

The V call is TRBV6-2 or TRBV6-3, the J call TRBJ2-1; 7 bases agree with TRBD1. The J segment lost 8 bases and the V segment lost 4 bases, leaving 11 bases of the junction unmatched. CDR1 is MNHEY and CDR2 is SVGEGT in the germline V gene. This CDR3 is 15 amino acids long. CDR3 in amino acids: CASSLARGKGHEQFF. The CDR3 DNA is TGTGCCAGCAGTTTAGCCAGGGGGAAGGGGCATGAGCAGTTCTTC.

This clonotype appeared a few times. As DNA, the CDR3 is TGCAGCGTTTACCTCGGGCAGGGGGCGATCGATGGCTACACCTTC. Its protein is CSVYLGQGAIDGYTF. The chain uses TRBV29-1 and TRBJ1-2; 8 nucleotides line up with TRBD1. The CDR3 loop spans 15 amino acids. The germline gives CDR1 SQVTM, CDR2 ANQGSEA. V was clipped by 5 bases and J by 6 bases; unmatched bases: 14.

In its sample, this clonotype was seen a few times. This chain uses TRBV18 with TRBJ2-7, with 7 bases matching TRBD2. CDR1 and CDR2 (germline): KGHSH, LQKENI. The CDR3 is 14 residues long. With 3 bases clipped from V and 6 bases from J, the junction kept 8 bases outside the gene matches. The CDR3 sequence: CASSPSGGAGEQYF. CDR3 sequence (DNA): TGTGCCAGCTCACCTTCGGGAGGTGCGGGCGAGCAGTACTTC.

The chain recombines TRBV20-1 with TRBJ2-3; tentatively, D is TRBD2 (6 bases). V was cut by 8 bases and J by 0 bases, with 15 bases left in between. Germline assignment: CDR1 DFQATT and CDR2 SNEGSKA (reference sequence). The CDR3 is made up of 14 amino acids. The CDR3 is CSPTSAGSTDTQYF. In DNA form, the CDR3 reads TGCAGTCCTACGTCGGCGGGGAGCACAGATACGCAGTATTTT.

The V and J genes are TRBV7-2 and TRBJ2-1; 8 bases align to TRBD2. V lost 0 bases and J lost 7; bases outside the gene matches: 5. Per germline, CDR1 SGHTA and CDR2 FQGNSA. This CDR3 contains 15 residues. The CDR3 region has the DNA TGTGCCAGCAGCTTAGCGCGGTTAGCGGGAAATGAGCAGTTCTTC. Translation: CASSLARLAGNEQFF.

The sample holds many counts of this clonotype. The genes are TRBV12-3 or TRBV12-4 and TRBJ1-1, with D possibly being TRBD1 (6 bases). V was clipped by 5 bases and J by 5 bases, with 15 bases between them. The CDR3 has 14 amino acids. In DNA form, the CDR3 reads TGTGCCAGCAGTGCATACGGCAGGGGTACTGAAGCTTTCTTT. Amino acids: CASSAYGRGTEAFF.

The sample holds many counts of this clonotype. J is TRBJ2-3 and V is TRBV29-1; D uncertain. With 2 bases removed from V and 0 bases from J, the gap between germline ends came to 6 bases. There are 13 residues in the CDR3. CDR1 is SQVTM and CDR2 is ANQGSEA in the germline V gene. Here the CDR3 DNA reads TGCAGCGTTGAATATTTTAGCACAGATACGCAGTATTTT. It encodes CSVEYFSTDTQYF.

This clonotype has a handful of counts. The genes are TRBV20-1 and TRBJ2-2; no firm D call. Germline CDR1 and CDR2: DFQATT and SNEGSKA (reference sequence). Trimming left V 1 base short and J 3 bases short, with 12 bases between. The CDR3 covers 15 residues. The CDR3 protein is CSARGRRPDTGELFF. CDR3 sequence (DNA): TGCAGTGCTAGAGGCCGCCGACCGGACACCGGGGAGCTGTTTTTT.

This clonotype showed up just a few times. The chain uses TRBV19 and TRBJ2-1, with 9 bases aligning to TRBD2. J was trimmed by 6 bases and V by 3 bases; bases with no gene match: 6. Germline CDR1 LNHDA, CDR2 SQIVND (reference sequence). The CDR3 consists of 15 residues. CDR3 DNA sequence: TGTGCCAGTAGTATGAGAGCGGGAGGTCCCAATGAGCAGTTCTTC. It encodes CASSMRAGGPNEQFF.

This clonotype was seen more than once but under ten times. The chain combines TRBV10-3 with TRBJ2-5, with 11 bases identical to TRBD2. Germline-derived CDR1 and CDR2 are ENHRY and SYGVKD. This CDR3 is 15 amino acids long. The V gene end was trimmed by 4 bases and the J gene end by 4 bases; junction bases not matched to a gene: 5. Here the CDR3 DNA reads TGTGCCATCAGTGCCCTAGCGGGAGGAGGAGAGACCCAGTACTTC. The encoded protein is CAISALAGGGETQYF.

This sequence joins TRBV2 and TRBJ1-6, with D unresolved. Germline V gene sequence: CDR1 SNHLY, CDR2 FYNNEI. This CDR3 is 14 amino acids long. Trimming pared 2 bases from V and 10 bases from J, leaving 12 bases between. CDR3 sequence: CASSERVVESPLHF. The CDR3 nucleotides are TGTGCCAGCAGTGAACGGGTAGTGGAATCACCCCTCCACTTT.

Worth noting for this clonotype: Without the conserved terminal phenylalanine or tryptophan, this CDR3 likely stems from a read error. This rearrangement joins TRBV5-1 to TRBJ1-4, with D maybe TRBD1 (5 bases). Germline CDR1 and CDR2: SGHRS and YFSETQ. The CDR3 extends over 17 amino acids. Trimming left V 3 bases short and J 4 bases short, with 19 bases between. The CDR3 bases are TGCGCCAGCAGCTCCGCCCCTCAGGGCAGCCGTAATGAAAAACTGTTTCTT. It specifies CASSSAPQGSRNEKLFL.

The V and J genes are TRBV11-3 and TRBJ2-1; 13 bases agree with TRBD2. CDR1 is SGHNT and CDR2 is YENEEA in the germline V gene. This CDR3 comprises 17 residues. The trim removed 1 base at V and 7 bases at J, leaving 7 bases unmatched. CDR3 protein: CASSLVGTSGVDNEQFF. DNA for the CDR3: TGTGCCAGCAGCTTAGTGGGGACTAGCGGGGTGGATAATGAGCAGTTCTTC. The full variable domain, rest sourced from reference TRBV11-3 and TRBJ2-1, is EAGVVQSPRYKIIEKKQPVAFWCNPISGHNTLYWYLQNLGQGPELLIRYENEEAVDDSQLPKDRFSAERLKGVDSTLKIQPAELGDSAVYLCASSLVGTSGVDNEQFFGPGTRLTVL.

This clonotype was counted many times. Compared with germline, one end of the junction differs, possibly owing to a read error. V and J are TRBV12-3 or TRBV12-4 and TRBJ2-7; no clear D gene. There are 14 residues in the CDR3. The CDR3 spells CASSFSIGKAELYF. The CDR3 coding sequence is TGTGCCAGCAGTTTTTCTATAGGAAAGGCTGAGCTGTACTTC.

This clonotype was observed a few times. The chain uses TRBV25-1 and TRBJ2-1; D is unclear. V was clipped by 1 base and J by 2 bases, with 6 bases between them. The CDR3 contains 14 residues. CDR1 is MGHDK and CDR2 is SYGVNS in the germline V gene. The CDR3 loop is CASSESAAYNEQFF. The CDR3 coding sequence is TGTGCCAGCAGTGAATCGGCAGCCTACAATGAGCAGTTCTTC.

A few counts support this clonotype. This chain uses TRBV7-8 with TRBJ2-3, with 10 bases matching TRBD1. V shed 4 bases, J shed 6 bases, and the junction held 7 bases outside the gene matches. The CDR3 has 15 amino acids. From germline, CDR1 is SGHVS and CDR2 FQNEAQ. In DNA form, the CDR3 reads TGTGCCAGCAGCTCGACGGGACAGGGGATGGATACGCAGTATTTT. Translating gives CASSSTGQGMDTQYF.

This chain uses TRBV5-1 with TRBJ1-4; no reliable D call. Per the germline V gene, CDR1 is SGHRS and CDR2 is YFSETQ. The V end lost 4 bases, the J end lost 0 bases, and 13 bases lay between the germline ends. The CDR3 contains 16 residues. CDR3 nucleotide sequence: TGCGCCAGCAGCCCGGATGTCGGGGCAACTAATGAAAAACTGTTTTTT. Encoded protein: CASSPDVGATNEKLFF.